Below are 24 T cell receptor beta chains sequenced from a single sample in a study of CD4 and CD8 cells across lung adenocarcinoma regions. Each CDR3 protein is one row after TCRdb ran MiXCR on the PCR reads. In the table there are approximately 19,000 distinct CDR3 sequences, roughly half of which are singletons. Sequencing input: CD8+ T cells from the center of a lung tumor. The receptors shown here come from a female donor with lung adenocarcinoma. The CD4 and CD8 labels of this study may be unreliable.

This clonotype was found a few times. The rearrangement uses TRBV27 and TRBJ2-1, with 10 positions matching TRBD1. Gene TRBJ2-7 matches the end of the DNA better, so the J call may be wrong. Germline CDR1 is MNHEY and CDR2 is SMNVEV (reference sequence). The CDR3 covers 15 residues. CDR3 bases: TGTGCCAGCAGTGTCACCGGGACAGGGGCCTACGAGCAGTACTTC. Translated, it gives CASSVTGTGAYEQYF.

J is TRBJ2-6 and V is TRBV10-2, with 8 nucleotides matching TRBD1. The J call is doubtful: the DNA matches TRBJ2-5 better. This CDR3 is built from 16 residues. Germline V lookup: CDR1 WSHSY, CDR2 SAAADI. In DNA, the CDR3 is TGCGCCAGCAGCCCCGCGCAGGGGGCTGGCGCCAACGTCCAGTACTTC. It is translated as CASSPAQGAGANVQYF.

This clonotype was seen a handful of times. Relative to the germline gene, one junction end is altered; a read error may explain this. This chain uses TRBV10-3 with TRBJ2-3; TRBD2 might be the D (7 bases). Germline lookup yields CDR1 ENHRY and CDR2 SYGVKD. The CDR3 consists of 15 residues. The CDR3 DNA sequence: TGTGCCGTGGGGGAGGGGGGCGGTGACCAAGAGACGCAGTACTTT. Encoded protein: CAVGEGGGDQETQYF.

V and J are TRBV10-1 and TRBJ2-4, with a tentative D call TRBD1 (6 bases). V lost 4 bases to trimming and J lost 12 bases, with 19 bases between them. The CDR3 is 14 amino acids. The V gene's germline CDR1 is WNHNN and CDR2 SYGVQD (reference sequence). This CDR3 reads CASSGLGAKDTQYF. Written as DNA, the CDR3 is TGCGCCAGCAGTGGGCTGGGGGCCAAAGACACTCAGTACTTC.

This clonotype is labeled medium-sized. The chain is built from TRBV4-1 and TRBJ2-5; TRBD1 aligns across 8 bases. The germline gives CDR1 MGHRA, CDR2 YSYEKL. V trimming: 5 bases; J trimming: 1 base; junction bases outside the gene matches: 6. The CDR3 runs 15 residues. In nucleotides, the CDR3 is TGCGCCAGCAGCGAACAGGGGGTCTCCCAAGAGACCCAGTACTTC. The encoded protein is CASSEQGVSQETQYF.

This clonotype has a single count. V gene TRBV6-1 combines with J gene TRBJ2-5, with 10 nucleotides matching TRBD2. Germline CDR1 is MNHNS and CDR2 is SASEGT. The CDR3 runs to 15 residues. Unmatched junction bases numbered 8, after V lost 5 bases and J lost 5 bases. The DNA of the CDR3 is TGTGCCAGCAGTCCCGCTAGCGGGAGTAAGGAGACCCAGTACTTC. Residues: CASSPASGSKETQYF.

Turning to this clonotype: At one end the junction does not follow the germline gene, possibly because of a read error. The rearrangement uses TRBV6-5 and TRBJ2-3; 8 bases are a match to TRBD2. The CDR3 contains 15 residues. Germline lookup yields CDR1 MNHEY and CDR2 SVGAGI. The CDR3 loop reads CASGYGGGDPETQYF. The CDR3 DNA reads TGTGCCAGCGGTTACGGGGGGGGTGACCCAGAGACGCAGTATTTT.

As concerns this clonotype: The junction does not match germline at one end; this may be a read error. V gene TRBV27 combines with J gene TRBJ2-4, with D possibly matching TRBD1 (6 bases). The germline CDR1 and CDR2 sequences are MNHEY and SMNVEV (reference sequence). This CDR3 has 16 amino acids. In nucleotides, the CDR3 is TGTGCCTGCACAGGGCACGGACGCTGTGACAAAGACATCCAGTACTTC. It yields the protein CACTGHGRCDKDIQYF.

The rearrangement joins TRBV6-5 to TRBJ2-3; TRBD1 aligns across 8 bases. The CDR3 extends over 16 amino acids. Germline V lookup: CDR1 MNHEY, CDR2 SVGAGI. Trimming took 3 bases from V and 5 from J; bases not matched to a gene: 10. The CDR3 nucleotides read TGTGCCAGCAGTTATTTTCAAACAGGGGGAGAAGATACGCAGTATTTT. This sequence encodes CASSYFQTGGEDTQYF.

The rearrangement links TRBV6-1 to TRBJ2-4, with TRBD1 as a possible D gene (6 bases). Per germline, CDR1 MNHNS and CDR2 SASEGT. V shed 0 bases and J shed 8 bases, with 17 bases lying between them. The CDR3 is made up of 16 amino acids. The CDR3: CASSEAGLGAKDIQYF. The CDR3 region has the DNA TGTGCCAGCAGTGAAGCGGGGCTGGGGGCCAAGGACATTCAGTACTTC.

This clonotype has only a few counts. The chain uses TRBV10-1 and TRBJ2-5; 7 nucleotides match TRBD1. Trimming cost V 3 bases and J 5 bases; bases outside gene matches: 6. CDR3 length: 14 amino acids. CDR1 is WNHNN, CDR2 SYGVQD, per germline (reference sequence). This chain's CDR3 is CASSDRGSGETQYF. CDR3 bases: TGCGCCAGCAGTGACAGGGGGTCAGGGGAGACCCAGTACTTC.

The chain employs TRBV6-1 and TRBJ2-5; TRBD2 aligns across 13 bases. The end of the DNA is better explained by TRBJ2-7, so the J call may be wrong. Germline V lookup: CDR1 MNHNS, CDR2 SASEGT. The CDR3 sequence is 14 residues long. The CDR3 nucleotides are TGTGCCAGCAATGGACTAGCGGGAGCTAACGAGCAGTACTTC. Translating gives CASNGLAGANEQYF.

A few counts support this clonotype. The chain couples TRBV30 to TRBJ2-1; 12 bases line up with TRBD2. CDR3 length equals 15 residues. Germline-derived CDR1 and CDR2 are GTSNPN and SVGIG (reference sequence). V lost 6 bases and J lost 4; bases outside the gene matches: 7. The CDR3 sequence: CACSTSGSFYNEQFF. In DNA, the CDR3 is TGTGCCTGTTCGACTAGCGGGAGTTTTTACAATGAGCAGTTCTTC. The entire variable domain, with the rest obtained from reference TRBV30 and TRBJ2-1, is as follows: SQTIHQWPATLVQPVGSPLSLECTVEGTSNPNLYWYRQAAGRGLQLLFYSVGIGQISSEVPQNLSASRPQDRQFILSSKKLLLSDSGFYLCACSTSGSFYNEQFFGPGTRLTVL.

Only a few counts were recorded for this clonotype. The J gene is TRBJ1-6, the V gene TRBV6-1, with 7 bases that match TRBD1. CDR1 and CDR2 from the germline V gene are MNHNS and SASEGT. V shed 4 bases and J 14 bases; nucleotides not matched to a gene: 8. This CDR3 has 13 amino acids. CDR3 DNA sequence: TGTGCCAGCAGTGCACAGGGGATAGAATCCCTCCACTTT. Its translation: CASSAQGIESLHF.

This clonotype was seen only a few times. The chain couples TRBV6-1 to TRBJ2-2, with unresolved D. Germline V lookup: CDR1 MNHNS, CDR2 SASEGT. The length of the CDR3 is 13 residues. Trimming took 10 bases from V and 0 from J, leaving 9 bases between them. CDR3 nucleotide sequence: TGTGCCACCACGTGGCCGAACACCGGGGAGCTGTTTTTT. Residues: CATTWPNTGELFF.

This chain connects TRBV6-1 to TRBJ2-1; either TRBD1 or TRBD2 may fit D (5 bases each). The germline V gene has CDR1 MNHNS and CDR2 SASEGT. There are 14 residues in the CDR3. V lost 1 base to trimming and J lost 12 bases, with 16 bases between them. CDR3 loop: CASSEGSGIQGQFF. In nucleotides, the CDR3 is TGTGCCAGCAGTGAAGGATCGGGAATTCAGGGGCAGTTCTTC.

This clonotype was seen a few times. The chain joins TRBV6-1 to TRBJ2-2; tentatively, D is TRBD1 (6 bases). CDR1 and CDR2 from the germline V gene are MNHNS and SASEGT. V was cut by 0 bases and J by 7 bases, with 9 bases left in between. The CDR3 length is 14 residues. The CDR3 protein is CASSEAQGIGELFF. In nucleotides, the CDR3 is TGTGCCAGCAGTGAAGCACAGGGTATCGGGGAGCTGTTTTTT.

This chain uses TRBV25-1 with TRBJ2-1, with D perhaps assigned TRBD1 or TRBD2 (5 bases each). V dropped 8 bases and J dropped 8 bases, with 19 bases sitting between them. The CDR3 contains 14 residues. Germline V gives CDR1 MGHDK, CDR2 SYGVNS. The CDR3 protein is CASGRDPPRDEQFF. The DNA of the CDR3 is TGTGCCAGCGGCCGGGACCCCCCGAGGGATGAGCAGTTCTTC.

This clonotype has a count of ten or more. The rearrangement uses TRBV12-3 or TRBV12-4 and TRBJ2-3; the D is unclear. V shed 2 bases and J shed 3 bases, with 3 bases lying between them. This CDR3 region has 12 residues. This chain's CDR3 is CASSLRTDTQYF. DNA of the CDR3: TGTGCCAGCAGTTTACGGACAGATACGCAGTATTTT.

This clonotype was recorded at least ten times. The chain uses TRBV6-1 and TRBJ2-7, with 7 bases fitting TRBD1. Germline V lookup: CDR1 MNHNS, CDR2 SASEGT. The V and J ends lost 6 bases and 0 bases, in that order; junction bases with no gene match: 5. CDR3 size: 14 residues. The CDR3 sequence: CASRDRESSYEQYV. CDR3 in DNA: TGTGCCAGCAGAGACAGGGAGAGCTCCTACGAGCAGTACGTC.

The table lists this clonotype with many counts. The chain couples TRBV5-1 to TRBJ2-5; TRBD2 is a possible D gene (5 bases). Per germline, CDR1 SGHRS and CDR2 YFSETQ. V lost 1 base to trimming and J lost 3 bases, with 10 bases between them. CDR3 length equals 14 residues. Written as DNA, the CDR3 is TGCGCCAGCAGCTTGTCCCGGGGAGAAGAGACCCAGTACTTC. Translation: CASSLSRGEETQYF.

For this clonotype: A junction boundary mismatches the germline segment, possibly from a read error. The rearrangement links TRBV27 to TRBJ2-3, with D tentatively TRBD2 (5 bases). CDR3 length equals 13 residues. Germline-derived CDR1 and CDR2 are MNHEY and SMNVEV (reference sequence). The CDR3: CAWRLRAKNTQYF. The CDR3 DNA follows: TGTGCCTGGAGGCTACGAGCCAAAAACACGCAGTATTTC.

This chain links TRBV25-1 with TRBJ2-1; 14 nucleotides line up with TRBD2. Germline V gene data show CDR1 as MGHDK and CDR2 as SYGVNS. V was pared by 8 bases and J by 6 bases, with 9 bases of the junction left unmatched. The length of the CDR3 is 16 residues. The CDR3 DNA is TGTGCCAGCTCTCCCGGACTAGCGGGAGGTAGCAATGAGCAGTTCTTC. Protein sequence: CASSPGLAGGSNEQFF.

V usage is TRBV10-1 and J usage is TRBJ2-1; D is perhaps TRBD1 (7 bases). The J call may be faulty, since TRBJ2-5 better matches the DNA end. The CDR3 contains 15 residues. CDR1 is WNHNN and CDR2 is SYGVQD in the germline V gene (reference sequence). Here the CDR3 reads CASSGHRGLQETQYF. Written as DNA, the CDR3 is TGCGCCAGCAGTGGACACAGGGGACTCCAAGAGACCCAGTACTTC.